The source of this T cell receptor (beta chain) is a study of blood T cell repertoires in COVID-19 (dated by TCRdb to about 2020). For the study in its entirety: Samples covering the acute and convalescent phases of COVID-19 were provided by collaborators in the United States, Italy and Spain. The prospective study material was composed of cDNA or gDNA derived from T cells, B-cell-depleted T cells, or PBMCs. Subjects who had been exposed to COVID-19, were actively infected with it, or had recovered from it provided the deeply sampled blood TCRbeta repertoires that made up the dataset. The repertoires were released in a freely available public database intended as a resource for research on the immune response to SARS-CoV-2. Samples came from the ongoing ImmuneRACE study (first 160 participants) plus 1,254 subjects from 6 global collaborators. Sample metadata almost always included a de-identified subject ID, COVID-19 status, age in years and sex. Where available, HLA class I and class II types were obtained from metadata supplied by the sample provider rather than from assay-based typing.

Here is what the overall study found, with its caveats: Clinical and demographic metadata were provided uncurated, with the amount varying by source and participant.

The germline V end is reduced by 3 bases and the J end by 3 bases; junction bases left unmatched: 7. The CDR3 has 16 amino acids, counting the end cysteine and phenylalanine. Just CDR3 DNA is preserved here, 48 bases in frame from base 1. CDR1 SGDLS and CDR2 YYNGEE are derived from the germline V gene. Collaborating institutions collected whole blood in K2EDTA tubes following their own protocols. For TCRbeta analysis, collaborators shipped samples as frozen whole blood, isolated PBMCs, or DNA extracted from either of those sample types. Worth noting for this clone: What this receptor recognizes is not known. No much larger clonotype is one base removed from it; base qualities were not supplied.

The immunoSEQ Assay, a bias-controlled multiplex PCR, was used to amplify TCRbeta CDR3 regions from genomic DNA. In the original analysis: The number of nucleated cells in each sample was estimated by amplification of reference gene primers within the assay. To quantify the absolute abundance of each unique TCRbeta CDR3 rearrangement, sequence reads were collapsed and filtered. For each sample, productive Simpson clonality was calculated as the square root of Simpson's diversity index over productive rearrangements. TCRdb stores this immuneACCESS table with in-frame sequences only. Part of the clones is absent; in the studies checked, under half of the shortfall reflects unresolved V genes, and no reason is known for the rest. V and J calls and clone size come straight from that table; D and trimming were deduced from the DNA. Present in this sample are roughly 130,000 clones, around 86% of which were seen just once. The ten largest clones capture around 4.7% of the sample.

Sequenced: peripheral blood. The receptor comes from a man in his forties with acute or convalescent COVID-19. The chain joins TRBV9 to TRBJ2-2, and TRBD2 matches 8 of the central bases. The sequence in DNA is TGTGCCAGCAGCGCGGGGGGGGGCGCTGACACCGGGGAGCTGTTTTTT. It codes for CASSAGGGADTGELFF.